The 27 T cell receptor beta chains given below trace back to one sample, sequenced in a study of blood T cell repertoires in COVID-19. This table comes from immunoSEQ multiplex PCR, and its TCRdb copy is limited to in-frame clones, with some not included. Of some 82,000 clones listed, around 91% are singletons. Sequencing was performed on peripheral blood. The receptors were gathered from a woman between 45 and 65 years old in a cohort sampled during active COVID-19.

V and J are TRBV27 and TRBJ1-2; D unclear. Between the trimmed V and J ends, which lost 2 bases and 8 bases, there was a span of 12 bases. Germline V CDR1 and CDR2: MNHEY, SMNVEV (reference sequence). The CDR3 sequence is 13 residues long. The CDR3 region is CASSLGLGRGYTF. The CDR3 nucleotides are TGTGCCAGCAGTTTAGGACTTGGACGAGGCTACACCTTC.

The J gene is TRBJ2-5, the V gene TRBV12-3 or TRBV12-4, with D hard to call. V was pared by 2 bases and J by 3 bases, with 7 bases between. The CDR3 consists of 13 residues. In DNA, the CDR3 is TGTGCCAGCAGTTTAATGGCCAAAGAGACCCAGTACTTC. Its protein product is CASSLMAKETQYF.

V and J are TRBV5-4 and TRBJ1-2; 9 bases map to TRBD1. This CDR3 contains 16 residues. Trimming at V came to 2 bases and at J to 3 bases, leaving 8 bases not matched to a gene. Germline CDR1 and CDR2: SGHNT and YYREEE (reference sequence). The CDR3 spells CASSFAGQGLHYGYTF. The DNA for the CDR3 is TGTGCCAGCAGCTTTGCAGGACAGGGGCTACACTATGGCTACACCTTC.

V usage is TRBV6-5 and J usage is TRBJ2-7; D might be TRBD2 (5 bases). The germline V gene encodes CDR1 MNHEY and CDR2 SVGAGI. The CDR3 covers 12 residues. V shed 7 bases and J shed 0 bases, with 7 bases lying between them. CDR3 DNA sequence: TGTGCCAGCACGGGGAGCTCCTACGAGCAGTACTTC. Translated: CASTGSSYEQYF.

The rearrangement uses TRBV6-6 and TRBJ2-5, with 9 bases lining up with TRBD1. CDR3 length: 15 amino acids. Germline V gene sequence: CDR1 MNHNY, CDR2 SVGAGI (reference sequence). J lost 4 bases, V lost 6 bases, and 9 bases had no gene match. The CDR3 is CASSEPRDRAETQYF. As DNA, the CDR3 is TGTGCCAGCAGCGAACCTCGGGACAGGGCAGAGACCCAGTACTTC.

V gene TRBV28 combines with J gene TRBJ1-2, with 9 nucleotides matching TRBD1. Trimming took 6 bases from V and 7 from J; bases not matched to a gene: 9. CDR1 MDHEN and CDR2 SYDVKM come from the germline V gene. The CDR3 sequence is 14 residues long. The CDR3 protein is CASSVPGTGSGYTF. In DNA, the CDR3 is TGTGCCAGCAGCGTTCCCGGGACAGGGAGTGGCTACACCTTC.

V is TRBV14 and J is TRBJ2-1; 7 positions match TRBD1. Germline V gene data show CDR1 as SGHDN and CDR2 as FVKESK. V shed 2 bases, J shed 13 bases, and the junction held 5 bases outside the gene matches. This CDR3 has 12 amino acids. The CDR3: CASSQTGVDQFF. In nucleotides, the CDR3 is TGTGCCAGCAGCCAAACAGGGGTCGATCAGTTCTTC.

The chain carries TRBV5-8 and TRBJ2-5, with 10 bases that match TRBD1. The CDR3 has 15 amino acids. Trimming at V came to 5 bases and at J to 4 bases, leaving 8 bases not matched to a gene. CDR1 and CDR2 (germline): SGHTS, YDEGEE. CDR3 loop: CASSSRTGGLETQYF. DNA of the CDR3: TGTGCCAGCAGTTCGAGGACAGGGGGATTAGAGACCCAGTACTTC.

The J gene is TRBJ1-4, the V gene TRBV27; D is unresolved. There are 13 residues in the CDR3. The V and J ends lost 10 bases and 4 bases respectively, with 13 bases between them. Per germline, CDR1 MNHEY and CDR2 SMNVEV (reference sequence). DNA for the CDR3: TGTGCCACCCGCAGGCACGATAATGAAAAACTGTTTTTT. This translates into CATRRHDNEKLFF.

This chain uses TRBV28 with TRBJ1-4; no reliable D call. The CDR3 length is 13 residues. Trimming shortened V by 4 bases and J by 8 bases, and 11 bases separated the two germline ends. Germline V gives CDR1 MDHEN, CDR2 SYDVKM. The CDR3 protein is CASSSTHPEKLFF. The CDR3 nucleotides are TGTGCCAGCAGTTCGACACACCCCGAAAAACTGTTTTTT.

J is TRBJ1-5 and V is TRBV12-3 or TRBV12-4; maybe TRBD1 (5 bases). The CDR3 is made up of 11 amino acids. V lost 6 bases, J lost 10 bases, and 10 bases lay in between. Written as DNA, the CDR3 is TGTGCCAGCAGCTCAAGGGGTCCCCAGCATTTT. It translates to CASSSRGPQHF.

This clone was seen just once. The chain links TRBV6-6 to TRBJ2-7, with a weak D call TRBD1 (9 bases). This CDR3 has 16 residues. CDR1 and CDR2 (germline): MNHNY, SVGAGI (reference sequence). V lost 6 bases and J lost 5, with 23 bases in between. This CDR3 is CASSRGGTGGKNEQYF. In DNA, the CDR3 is TGTGCCAGCAGCCGGGGGGGTACAGGGGGCAAAAACGAGCAGTACTTC.

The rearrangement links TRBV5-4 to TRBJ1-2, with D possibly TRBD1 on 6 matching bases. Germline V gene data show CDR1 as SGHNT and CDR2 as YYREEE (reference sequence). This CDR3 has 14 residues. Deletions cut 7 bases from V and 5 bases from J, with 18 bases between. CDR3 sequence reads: CASVSGGLGYGYTF. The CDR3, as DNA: TGTGCCAGCGTCTCGGGGGGGCTCGGATATGGCTACACCTTC.

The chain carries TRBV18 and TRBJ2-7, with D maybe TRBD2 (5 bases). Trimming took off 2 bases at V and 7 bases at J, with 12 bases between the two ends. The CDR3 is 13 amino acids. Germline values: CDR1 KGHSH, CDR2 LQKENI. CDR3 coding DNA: TGTGCCAGCTCACCAAAGGGTCGGGGTGAGCAGTACTTC. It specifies CASSPKGRGEQYF.

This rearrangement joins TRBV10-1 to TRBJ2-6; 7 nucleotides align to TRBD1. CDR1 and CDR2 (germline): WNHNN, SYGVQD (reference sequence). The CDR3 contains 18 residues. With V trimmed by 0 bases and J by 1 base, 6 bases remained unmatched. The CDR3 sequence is CASSESGTGASGANVLTF. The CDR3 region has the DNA TGCGCCAGCAGTGAGTCAGGCACAGGGGCTTCTGGGGCCAACGTCCTGACTTTC.

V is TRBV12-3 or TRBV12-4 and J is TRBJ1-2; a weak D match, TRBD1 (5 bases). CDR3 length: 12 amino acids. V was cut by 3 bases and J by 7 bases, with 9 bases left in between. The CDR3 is CASSFLGGGYTF. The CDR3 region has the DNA TGTGCCAGCAGTTTTTTGGGGGGTGGCTACACCTTC.

CDR3 DNA: TGTGCCAGCAGCCCTGGGACTAGCGTTGCCGAGCAGTACTTC. Protein: CASSPGTSVAEQYF. This chain uses TRBV7-6 with TRBJ2-7; TRBD2 matches at 10 bases. The CDR3 length is 14 residues. V dropped 5 bases and J dropped 6; count of bases not matched to a gene: 7. Germline V CDR1 and CDR2: SGHVS, FNYEAQ.

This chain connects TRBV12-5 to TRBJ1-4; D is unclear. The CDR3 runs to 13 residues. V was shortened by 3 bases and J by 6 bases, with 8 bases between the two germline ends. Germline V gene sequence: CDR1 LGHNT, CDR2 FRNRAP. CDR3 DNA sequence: TGTGCTAGTGGTTTCAGTATTGATGAAAAACTGTTTTTT. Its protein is CASGFSIDEKLFF.

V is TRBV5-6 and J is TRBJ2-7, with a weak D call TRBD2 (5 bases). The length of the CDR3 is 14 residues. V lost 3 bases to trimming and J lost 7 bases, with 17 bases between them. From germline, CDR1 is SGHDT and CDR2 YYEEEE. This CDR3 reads CASSSGLTSGEQYF. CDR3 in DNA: TGTGCCAGCAGCTCAGGACTGACATCGGGTGAGCAGTACTTC.

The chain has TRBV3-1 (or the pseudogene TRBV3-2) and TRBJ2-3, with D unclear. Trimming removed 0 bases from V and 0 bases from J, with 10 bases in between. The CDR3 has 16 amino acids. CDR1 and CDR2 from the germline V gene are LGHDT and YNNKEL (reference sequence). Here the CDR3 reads CASSQDPYPSTDTQYF. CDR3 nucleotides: TGTGCCAGCAGCCAAGACCCGTATCCTAGCACAGATACGCAGTATTTT.

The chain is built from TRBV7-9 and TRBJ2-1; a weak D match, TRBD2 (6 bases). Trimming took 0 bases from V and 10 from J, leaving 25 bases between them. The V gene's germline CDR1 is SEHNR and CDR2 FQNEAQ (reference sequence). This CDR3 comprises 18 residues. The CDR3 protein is CASSLARADLQAGGEQFF. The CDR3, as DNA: TGTGCCAGCAGCTTAGCGCGGGCCGACTTGCAGGCAGGAGGGGAGCAGTTCTTC.

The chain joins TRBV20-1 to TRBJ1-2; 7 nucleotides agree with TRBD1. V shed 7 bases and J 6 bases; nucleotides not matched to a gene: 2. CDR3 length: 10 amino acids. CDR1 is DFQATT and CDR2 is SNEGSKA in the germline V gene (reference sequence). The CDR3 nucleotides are TGCAGTGTTGGACAGGATGGCTACACCTTC. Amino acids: CSVGQDGYTF.

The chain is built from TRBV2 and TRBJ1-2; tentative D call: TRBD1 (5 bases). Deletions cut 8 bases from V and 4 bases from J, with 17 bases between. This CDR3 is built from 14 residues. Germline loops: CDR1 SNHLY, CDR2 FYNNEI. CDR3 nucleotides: TGTGCCAGCCGGTTGGAGGGGTTGGCCTATGGCTACACCTTC. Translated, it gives CASRLEGLAYGYTF.

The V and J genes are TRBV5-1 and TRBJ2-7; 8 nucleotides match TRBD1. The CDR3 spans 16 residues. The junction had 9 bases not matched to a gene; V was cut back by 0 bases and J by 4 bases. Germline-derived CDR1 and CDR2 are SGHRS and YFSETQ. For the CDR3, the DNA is TGCGCCAGCAGCTTGGCCCTGAGAGACAGGGGTTACGAGCAGTACTTC. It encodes CASSLALRDRGYEQYF.

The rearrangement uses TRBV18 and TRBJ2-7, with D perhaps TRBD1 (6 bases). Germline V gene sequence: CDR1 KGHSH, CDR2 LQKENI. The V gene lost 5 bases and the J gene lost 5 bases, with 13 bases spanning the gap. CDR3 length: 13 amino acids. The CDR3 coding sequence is TGTGCCAGCTCATTCACAGGGCGCAACGAGCAGTACTTC. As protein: CASSFTGRNEQYF. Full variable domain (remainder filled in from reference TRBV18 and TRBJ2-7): NAGVMQNPRHLVRRRGQEARLRCSPMKGHSHVYWYRQLPEEGLKFMVYLQKENIIDESGMPKERFSAEFPKEGPSILRIQQVVRGDSAAYFCASSFTGRNEQYFGPGTRLTVT.

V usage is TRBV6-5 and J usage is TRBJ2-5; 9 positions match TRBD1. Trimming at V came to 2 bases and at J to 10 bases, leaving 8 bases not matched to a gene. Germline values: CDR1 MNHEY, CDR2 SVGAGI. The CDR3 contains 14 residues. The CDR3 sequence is CASSYGTGFGVQYF. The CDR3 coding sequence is TGTGCCAGCAGTTACGGGACAGGGTTCGGGGTCCAGTACTTC.

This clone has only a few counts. CDR3 in DNA: TGTGCCAGCAGTTCCCAGGCGGGAGGGGAGCAGTTCTTC. The encoded protein is CASSSQAGGEQFF. The J gene is TRBJ2-1, the V gene TRBV27; 9 bases are shared with TRBD2. There are 13 residues in the CDR3. The V and J ends lost 4 bases and 10 bases, in that order; junction bases with no gene match: 5. Germline V gene sequence: CDR1 MNHEY, CDR2 SMNVEV (reference sequence).